This is a list of T cell receptor beta chains from one sample in a study of blood T cell repertoires in COVID-19. TCRdb keeps only in-frame clones here, not all; method: immunoSEQ multiplex PCR. This table has some 120,000 clones, 85% appearing once. The source material was peripheral blood. The receptors originated from a man older than 75 with active or convalescent COVID-19. Both conserved end residues are part of each CDR3. D genes are given only for firm matches. Some rows mark clone size as missing; the rest say once, few, many or name a class of expanded clone.

>13|TRBD1|-|TRBV7-8|TRBJ1-2
CASRGQVPYGYTF
TGTGCCAGCAGGGGACAGGTGCCCTATGGCTACACCTTC
>14|-|once|TRBV11-2|TRBJ1-4
CASSVQGVGEKLFF
TGTGCCAGCAGCGTACAGGGAGTCGGTGAAAAACTGTTTTTT
>16|-|-|TRBV3-1/TRBV3-2|TRBJ1-5
CASSQVSGRHNQPQHF
TGTGCCAGCAGCCAAGTCTCGGGTCGCCACAATCAGCCCCAGCATTTT
>16|TRBD1|once|TRBV28|TRBJ1-5
CASRLPLGQGTQPQHF
TGTGCCAGCAGATTACCCCTCGGACAGGGGACCCAGCCCCAGCATTTT
>15|TRBD1|once|TRBV10-3|TRBJ1-2
CAISGGDSHNYGYTF
TGTGCCATCAGTGGGGGGGACAGCCACAACTATGGCTACACCTTC
>18|TRBD1|-|TRBV7-9|TRBJ1-4
CASSLDRLGDRAYEKLFF
TGTGCCAGCAGCTTAGACCGGTTAGGGGACAGGGCCTATGAAAAACTGTTTTTT
>15|TRBD2|-|TRBV5-8|TRBJ2-3
CASRFPAGEGDTQYF
TGTGCCAGCAGGTTTCCGGCGGGGGAGGGAGATACGCAGTATTTT
>16|TRBD2|-|TRBV24-1|TRBJ2-2
CATSRAGTSIGGELFF
TGTGCCACCAGTCGAGCGGGGACCAGCATAGGCGGGGAGCTGTTTTTT
>18|TRBD2|-|TRBV7-2|TRBJ2-7
CASSLAGLAGGLRYEQYF
TGTGCCAGCAGCTTAGCCGGACTAGCGGGGGGTTTGCGCTACGAGCAGTACTTC
>16|TRBD2|-|TRBV4-1|TRBJ2-1
CASSQERLAGVHEQFF
TGCGCCAGCAGCCAAGAAAGACTAGCGGGAGTACACGAGCAGTTCTTC
>15|-|-|TRBV27|TRBJ2-3
CASSPRGRTPDTQYF
TGTGCCAGCAGCCCCCGGGGGAGGACGCCGGATACGCAGTATTTT
>16|-|-|TRBV3-1/TRBV3-2|TRBJ1-4
CASTYSSGRTNEKLFF
TGTGCCAGCACCTACTCGTCAGGGAGGACTAATGAAAAACTGTTTTTT
>12|-|-|TRBV20-1|TRBJ2-1
CSASTLRNEQFF
TGCAGTGCTAGTACCCTACGCAATGAGCAGTTCTTC
>15|-|-|TRBV9|TRBJ1-4
CASSDGSPRGEKLFF
TGTGCCAGCAGCGATGGGTCTCCCAGGGGTGAAAAACTGTTTTTT
>16|-|-|TRBV30|TRBJ1-5
CAWSDGQHYSNQPQHF
TGTGCCTGGAGTGACGGACAGCATTATAGCAATCAGCCCCAGCATTTT
>16|TRBD1|-|TRBV7-3|TRBJ1-1
CASSLVPTGGAAEAFF
TGTGCCAGCAGCTTAGTCCCGACAGGGGGCGCCGCTGAAGCTTTCTTT
>13|TRBD1|-|TRBV2|TRBJ1-5
CASTGTGNQPQHF
TGTGCCAGCACCGGGACAGGCAATCAGCCCCAGCATTTT
>15|-|-|TRBV6-6|TRBJ2-5
CASSYSRTSQETQYF
TGTGCCAGCAGTTACTCTCGGACAAGCCAAGAGACCCAGTACTTC
>14|TRBD1|-|TRBV6-5|TRBJ2-7
CASSDRGLSYEQYF
TGTGCCAGCAGCGACAGGGGGCTGAGCTACGAGCAGTACTTC
>16|-|-|TRBV19|TRBJ2-3
CASSFSSGISTDTQYF
TGTGCCAGTAGTTTTTCGAGCGGAATTAGCACAGATACGCAGTATTTT
>13|-|-|TRBV30|TRBJ1-2
CAWSSGGLYGYTF
TGTGCCTGGTCGTCGGGGGGACTCTATGGCTACACCTTC
>13|-|-|TRBV28|TRBJ1-5
CASSMSLVQPQHF
TGTGCCAGCAGCATGAGTCTCGTTCAGCCCCAGCATTTT
>15|TRBD2|-|TRBV5-4|TRBJ2-3
CASSLGGGSTDTQYF
TGTGCCAGCAGCTTGGGGGGGGGTAGCACAGATACGCAGTATTTT
>15|-|-|TRBV3-1/TRBV3-2|TRBJ2-3
CASSQAERMGDTQYF
TGTGCCAGCAGCCAAGCTGAGCGAATGGGAGATACGCAGTATTTT
>15|TRBD1|-|TRBV4-2|TRBJ1-1
CASSQEGTGVTEAFF
TGTGCCAGCAGCCAAGAAGGGACAGGGGTTACTGAAGCTTTCTTT
>15|-|-|TRBV7-9|TRBJ1-1
CASSLGRGAQAEAFF
TGTGCCAGCAGCTTAGGACGGGGGGCGCAGGCTGAAGCTTTCTTT
>13|-|-|TRBV29-1|TRBJ2-5
CSVEEMGWETQYF
TGCAGCGTTGAAGAAATGGGCTGGGAGACCCAGTACTTC
>14|TRBD1|-|TRBV7-2|TRBJ1-4
CASSQGARDEKLFF
TGTGCCAGCAGCCAGGGGGCCAGGGATGAAAAACTGTTTTTT
>20|-|few|TRBV1|TRBJ2-3
CTSSQDQGLAGGGGTDTQYF
TGCACCAGCAGCCAAGATCAGGGGCTAGCGGGGGGGGGTGGCACAGATACGCAGTATTTT
>13|TRBD1|-|TRBV29-1|TRBJ1-2
CSVGRDRGYGYTF
TGCAGCGTTGGACGGGACAGAGGCTATGGCTACACCTTC
>13|-|-|TRBV4-3|TRBJ1-2
CASSQERGIGYTF
TGCGCCAGCAGCCAAGAAAGGGGGATTGGCTACACCTTC
>16|-|-|TRBV3-1/TRBV3-2|TRBJ1-1
CASSQAEILGSTEAFF
TGTGCCAGCAGCCAAGCCGAAATCCTAGGGAGCACTGAAGCTTTCTTT
>14|-|-|TRBV6-5|TRBJ2-3
CASETSGRLDTQYF
TGTGCCAGCGAGACGTCAGGGCGGCTAGATACGCAGTATTTT
>13|TRBD1|-|TRBV10-3|TRBJ2-3
CAISGAGGDTQYF
TGTGCCATCAGTGGGGCAGGGGGAGATACGCAGTATTTT
>16|-|-|TRBV30|TRBJ1-5
CAWAPRTVYSNQPQHF
TGTGCCTGGGCCCCCCGGACAGTATATAGCAATCAGCCCCAGCATTTT
>16|TRBD1|-|TRBV15|TRBJ2-5
CATSSYNRGGKQTQYF
TGTGCCACCAGCAGCTATAACAGGGGTGGGAAACAGACCCAGTACTTC
>16|-|-|TRBV3-1/TRBV3-2|TRBJ2-6
CASSRDINSGANVLTF
TGTGCCAGCAGCCGGGACATAAACTCTGGGGCCAACGTCCTGACTTTC
>13|-|-|TRBV27|TRBJ2-7
CASSLQGLREQYF
TGTGCCAGCAGTTTGCAGGGACTCCGGGAGCAGTACTTC
>14|-|-|TRBV19|TRBJ2-7
CASSPRGNLYEQYF
TGTGCCAGTAGTCCCCGCGGGAACCTCTACGAGCAGTACTTC
>15|-|-|TRBV28|TRBJ1-2
CASSLSRALNYGYTF
TGTGCCAGCAGTTTAAGCAGGGCCCTTAACTATGGCTACACCTTC
>16|TRBD2|-|TRBV5-5|TRBJ2-1
CASSWNSGLAANEQFF
TGTGCCAGCAGCTGGAACTCCGGACTAGCGGCCAATGAGCAGTTCTTC
>15|TRBD1|-|TRBV4-3|TRBJ1-2
CASSQDDRGRVGYTF
TGCGCCAGCAGCCAAGATGACAGGGGGAGAGTTGGCTACACCTTC
>18|TRBD2|-|TRBV5-1|TRBJ2-5
CASSSRIRSGRGQETQYF
TGCGCCAGCAGCTCCCGGATAAGGAGCGGGAGAGGGCAAGAGACCCAGTACTTC
>15|-|few|TRBV6-5|TRBJ2-1
CASSYSGQGYNEQFF
TGTGCCAGCAGTTACTCCGGGCAGGGCTACAATGAGCAGTTCTTC